This T cell receptor (beta chain) was captured by sequencing in a study of CD8 T cells in Susac syndrome. CDR3 length equals 15 residues. Germline V gene data show CDR1 as PRHDT and CDR2 as FYEKMQ (reference sequence). With 0 bases removed from V and 0 bases from J, the gap between germline ends came to 8 bases. Isolation of CD8+ and CD4+ T cells was performed negatively, whereas enrichment of TEMRA cells was done by FACS. Comments on this clonotype: Its target is not known.

Findings of the study overall: Clonal expansion was missing from Susac syndrome CD4+ T cell repertoires.

Reverse transcription of roughly 0.45 to 1 ug RNA was performed with random hexamers. TCR beta CDR3 was amplified by immunoSEQ covering 54 Vbeta and 13 Jbeta. TCRdb itself ran the immunoSEQ multiplex PCR reads through MiXCR, one entry per CDR3 protein. This sample has around 150,000 distinct CDR3 sequences; roughly 94% occur once, and the top ten carry 0.13% to 0.15%. Sequencing was performed on CD4+ T cells from PBMCs. V usage is TRBV13 and J usage is TRBJ1-1; D call uncertain. This receptor was taken from a human donor with Susac syndrome. CDR3 sequence (DNA): TGTGCCAGCAGCTTAGGCGCGGGGATGAACACTGAAGCTTTCTTT. It is translated as CASSLGAGMNTEAFF.